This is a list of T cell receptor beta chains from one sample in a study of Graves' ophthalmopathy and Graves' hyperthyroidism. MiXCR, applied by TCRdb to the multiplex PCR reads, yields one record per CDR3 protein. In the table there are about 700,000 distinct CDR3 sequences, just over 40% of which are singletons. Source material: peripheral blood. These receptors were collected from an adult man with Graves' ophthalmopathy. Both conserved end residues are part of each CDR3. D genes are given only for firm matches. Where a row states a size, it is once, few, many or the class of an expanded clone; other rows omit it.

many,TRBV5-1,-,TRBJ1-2,CASSLELGVGYTF,TGCGCCAGCAGCTTGGAATTGGGGGTTGGCTACACCTTC
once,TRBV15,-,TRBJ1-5,CATSRDAGSGQPQHF,TGTGCCACCAGCAGAGATGCAGGTAGTGGACAGCCCCAGCATTTT
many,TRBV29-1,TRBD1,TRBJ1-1,CSVTATDREAFF,TGCAGCGTGACGGCAACGGACAGGGAAGCTTTCTTT
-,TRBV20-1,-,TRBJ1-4,CSAGSENEKLFF,TGCAGTGCTGGGTCGGAGAATGAAAAACTGTTTTTT
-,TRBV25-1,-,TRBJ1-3,CASSVGETVRNTIYF,TGTGCCAGCAGTGTCGGAGAGACCGTCCGGAACACCATATATTTT
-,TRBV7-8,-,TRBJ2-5,CASSEGTSGRTQYF,TGTGCCAGCAGCGAGGGGACAAGCGGGCGGACCCAGTACTTC
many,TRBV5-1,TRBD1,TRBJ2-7,CASSLAGGTYEQYF,TGTGCCAGCAGCTTAGCAGGGGGTACCTACGAGCAGTACTTC
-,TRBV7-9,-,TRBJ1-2,CASSGWDTVPYGYTF,TGTGCCAGCAGCGGGTGGGACACCGTCCCTTATGGCTACACCTTC
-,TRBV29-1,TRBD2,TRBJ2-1,CSVEDGRVLLGEQFF,TGCAGCGTTGAGGATGGGAGGGTTCTACTGGGTGAGCAGTTCTTC
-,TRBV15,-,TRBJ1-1,CAASSLQARDTEAFF,TGTGCCGCCAGCAGCTTGCAAGCCCGGGACACTGAAGCTTTCTTT
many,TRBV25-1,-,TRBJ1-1,CASSEAGGTEAFF,TGTGCCAGCAGTGAAGCGGGTGGAACTGAAGCTTTCTTT
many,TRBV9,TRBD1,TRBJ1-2,CASSVGDSPSFNYGYTF,TGTGCCAGCAGCGTAGGGGACAGCCCCTCTTTTAACTATGGCTACACCTTC
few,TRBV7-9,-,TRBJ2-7,CASSLDHDLYEQYF,TGTGCCAGCAGCTTAGATCACGACCTGTACGAGCAGTACTTC
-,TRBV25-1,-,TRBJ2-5,CASSLGPRQPQYF,TGTGCCAGCAGCTTAGGGCCGCGACAGCCCCAGTACTTC
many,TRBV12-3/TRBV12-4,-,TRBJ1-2,CASSLQEDNYGYTF,TGTGCCAGCAGTTTACAAGAAGATAACTATGGCTACACCTTC
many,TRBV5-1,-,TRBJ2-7,CASSLAVWGEQYF,TGCGCCAGCAGCTTGGCGGTTTGGGGCGAGCAGTACTTC
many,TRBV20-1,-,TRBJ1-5,CSARPRASNQPQHF,TGCAGTGCTAGGCCCAGGGCGAGCAATCAGCCCCAGCATTTT
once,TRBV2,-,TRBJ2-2,CARVGGADTGELFF,TGTGCTAGAGTGGGGGGGGCGGACACCGGGGAGCTGTTTTTT
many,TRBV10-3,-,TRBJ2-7,CAIRRDYDYEQYF,TGTGCCATCAGACGCGACTATGACTACGAGCAGTACTTC
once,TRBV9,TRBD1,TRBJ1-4,CASSVGSARGKNEKLFF,TGTGCCAGCAGCGTAGGGAGCGCCAGGGGGAAGAATGAAAAACTGTTTTTT
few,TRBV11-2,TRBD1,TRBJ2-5,CASSVLGQGGETQYF,TGTGCCAGCAGCGTGCTCGGACAGGGAGGAGAGACCCAGTACTTC
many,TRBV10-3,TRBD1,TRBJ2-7,CATRADRGDPYEQYF,TGTGCCACCCGAGCGGACAGGGGGGATCCCTACGAGCAGTACTTC
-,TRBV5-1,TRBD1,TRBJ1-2,CASRQGDRYNYGYTF,TGCGCCAGCAGACAAGGGGACAGATACAACTATGGCTACACCTTC
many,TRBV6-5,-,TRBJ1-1,CASSYSVGGTEAFF,TGTGCCAGCAGTTACTCAGTGGGGGGCACTGAAGCTTTCTTT
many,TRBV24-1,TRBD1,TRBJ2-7,CATSEKGQNAFYEQYF,TGTGCCACCAGTGAGAAGGGACAGAACGCGTTCTACGAGCAGTACTTC
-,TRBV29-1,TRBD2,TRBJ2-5,CSVRTSGQETQYF,TGCAGCGTCCGGACTAGCGGGCAAGAGACCCAGTACTTC
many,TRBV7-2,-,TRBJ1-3,CASSLTSQGTGNTIYF,TGTGCCAGCAGCTTAACCAGCCAGGGGACTGGAAACACCATATATTTT
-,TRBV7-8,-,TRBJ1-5,CASSLVRDPNQPQHF,TGTGCCAGCAGCTTAGTGCGGGATCCAAATCAGCCCCAGCATTTT
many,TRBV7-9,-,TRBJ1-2,CASSSTRTGANYGYTF,TGTGCCAGCAGCTCTACGAGGACGGGTGCTAACTATGGCTACACCTTC
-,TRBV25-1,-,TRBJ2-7,CASSEGSRGFEQYF,TGTGCCAGCAGTGAAGGTTCAAGGGGCTTCGAGCAGTACTTC
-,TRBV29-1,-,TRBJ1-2,CSVEGSPGSNGYTF,TGCAGCGTTGAAGGATCCCCAGGGTCCAATGGCTACACCTTC
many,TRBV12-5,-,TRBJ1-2,CASGTLGSGNGYTF,TGTGCTAGTGGTACTCTTGGGTCCGGGAATGGCTACACCTTC
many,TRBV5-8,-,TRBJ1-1,CASIPGRFMNTEAFF,TGTGCCAGCATCCCCGGACGTTTCATGAACACTGAAGCTTTCTTT
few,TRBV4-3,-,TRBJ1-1,CASSQVQGITEAFF,TGCGCCAGCAGCCAAGTGCAGGGGATCACTGAAGCTTTCTTT
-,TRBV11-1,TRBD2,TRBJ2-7,CASTLAGDPTEQYF,TGTGCCAGCACCCTAGCGGGGGACCCAACCGAGCAGTACTTC
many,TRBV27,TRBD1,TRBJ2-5,CASSADRARETQYF,TGTGCCAGCAGTGCGGACAGGGCTAGGGAGACCCAGTACTTC
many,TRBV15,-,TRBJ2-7,CATSTVPGNLAYEQYF,TGTGCCACCAGCACAGTCCCGGGGAACTTGGCCTACGAGCAGTACTTC
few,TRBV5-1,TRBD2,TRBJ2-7,CASSMVGGSSYEQYF,TGCGCCAGCTCCATGGTGGGAGGGTCGTCCTACGAGCAGTACTTC
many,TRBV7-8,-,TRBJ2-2,CASSLEGRRGLFF,TGTGCCAGCAGCTTAGAGGGCCGTCGGGGGCTGTTTTTT
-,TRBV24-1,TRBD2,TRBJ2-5,CAPGDSGIQETQYF,TGTGCCCCCGGGGATAGCGGGATACAAGAGACCCAGTACTTC
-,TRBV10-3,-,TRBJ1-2,CAISGGDGYGYTF,TGTGCCATCAGTGGGGGGGACGGCTATGGCTACACCTTC
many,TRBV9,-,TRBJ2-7,CASSVGSNNYEQYF,TGTGCCAGCAGCGTAGGTTCCAACAACTACGAGCAGTACTTC
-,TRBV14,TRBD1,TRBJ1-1,CASSRGTGARTEAFF,TGTGCCAGCAGCCGAGGGACAGGGGCTAGAACTGAAGCTTTCTTT
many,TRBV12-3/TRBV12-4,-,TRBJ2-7,CASSPLGGAHEQYF,TGTGCCAGCAGTCCCCTAGGGGGGGCCCACGAGCAGTACTTC
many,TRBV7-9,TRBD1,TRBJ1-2,CASSQDRQGPYGYTF,TGTGCCAGCAGCCAAGACAGACAGGGGCCCTATGGCTACACCTTC
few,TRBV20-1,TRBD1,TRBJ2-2,CSARDRWTGGGGELFF,TGCAGTGCTAGAGATAGGTGGACAGGGGGCGGCGGGGAGCTGTTTTTT
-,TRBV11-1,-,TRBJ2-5,CASSLHPGSRETQYF,TGTGCCAGCAGCTTGCACCCAGGGTCGAGAGAGACCCAGTACTTC
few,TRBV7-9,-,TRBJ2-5,CASSYALDSQETQYF,TGTGCCAGCAGCTACGCCCTGGACAGCCAAGAGACCCAGTACTTC